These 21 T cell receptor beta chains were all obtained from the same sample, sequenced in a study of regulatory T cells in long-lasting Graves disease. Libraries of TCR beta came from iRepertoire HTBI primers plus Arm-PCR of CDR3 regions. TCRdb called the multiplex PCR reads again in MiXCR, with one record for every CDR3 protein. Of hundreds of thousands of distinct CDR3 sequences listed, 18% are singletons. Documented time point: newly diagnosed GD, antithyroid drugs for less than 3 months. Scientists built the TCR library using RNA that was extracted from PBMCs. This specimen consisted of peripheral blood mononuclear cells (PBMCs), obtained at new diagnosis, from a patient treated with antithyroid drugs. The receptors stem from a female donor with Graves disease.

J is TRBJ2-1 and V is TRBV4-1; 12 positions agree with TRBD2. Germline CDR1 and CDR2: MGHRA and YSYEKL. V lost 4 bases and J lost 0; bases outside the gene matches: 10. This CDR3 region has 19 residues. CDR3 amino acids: CASSRRGLAGYSSYNEQFF. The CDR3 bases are TGCGCCAGCAGCCGGAGGGGACTAGCGGGTTATAGCTCCTACAATGAGCAGTTCTTC.

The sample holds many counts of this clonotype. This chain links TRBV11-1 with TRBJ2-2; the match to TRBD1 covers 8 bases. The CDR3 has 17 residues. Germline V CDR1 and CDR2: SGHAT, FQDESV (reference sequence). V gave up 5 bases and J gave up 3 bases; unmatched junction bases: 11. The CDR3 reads CASSGPYRGSDTGELFF. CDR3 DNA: TGTGCCAGCAGCGGCCCGTACAGGGGGTCGGACACCGGGGAGCTGTTTTTT.

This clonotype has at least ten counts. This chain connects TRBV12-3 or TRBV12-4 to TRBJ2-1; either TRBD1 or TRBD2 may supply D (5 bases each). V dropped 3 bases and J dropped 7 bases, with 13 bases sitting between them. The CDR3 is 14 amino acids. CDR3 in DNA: TGTGCCAGCAGTTTTTGGGGGTTAGGGAATGAGCAGTTCTTC. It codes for CASSFWGLGNEQFF.

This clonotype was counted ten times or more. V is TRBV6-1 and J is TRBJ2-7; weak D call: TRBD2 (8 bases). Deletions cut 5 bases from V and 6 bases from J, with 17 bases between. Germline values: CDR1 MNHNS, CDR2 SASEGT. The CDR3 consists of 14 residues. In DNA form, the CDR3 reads TGTGCCAGCAGTAGGGGGCGGGGGGTACTCGAGCAGTACTTC. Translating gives CASSRGRGVLEQYF.

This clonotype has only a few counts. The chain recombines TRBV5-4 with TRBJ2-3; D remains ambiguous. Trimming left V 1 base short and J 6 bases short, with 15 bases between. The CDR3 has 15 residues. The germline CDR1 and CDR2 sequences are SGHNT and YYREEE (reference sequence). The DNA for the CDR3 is TGTGCCAGCAGCTTGATGGCTAGTCCGACCGATACGCAGTATTTT. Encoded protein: CASSLMASPTDTQYF.

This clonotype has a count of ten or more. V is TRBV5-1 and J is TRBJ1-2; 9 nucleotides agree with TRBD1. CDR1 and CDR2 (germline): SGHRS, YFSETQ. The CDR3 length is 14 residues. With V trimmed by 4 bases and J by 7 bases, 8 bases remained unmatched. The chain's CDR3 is CASSIGQGRFGYTF. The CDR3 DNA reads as TGCGCCAGCAGCATAGGACAGGGGAGATTTGGCTACACCTTC.

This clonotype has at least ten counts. This CDR3 reads CASSLDRSEQFF. Here the CDR3 DNA reads TGTGCCAGCAGCTTAGACAGGAGTGAGCAGTTCTTC. This rearrangement joins TRBV7-2 to TRBJ2-1, with D possibly TRBD1 on 5 matching bases. Germline V CDR1 and CDR2: SGHTA, FQGNSA. Trimming cost V 1 base and J 9 bases, with 7 bases left between them. The CDR3 contains 12 residues.

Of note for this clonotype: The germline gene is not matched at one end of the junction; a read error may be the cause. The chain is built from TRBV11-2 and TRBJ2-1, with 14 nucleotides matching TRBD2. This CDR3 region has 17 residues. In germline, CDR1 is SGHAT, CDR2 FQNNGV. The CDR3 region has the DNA TGCGCCAGCAATCTAGGGGGGACTAGCGGGAGATATAAAGGGCAGTTCTTC. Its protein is CASNLGGTSGRYKGQFF.

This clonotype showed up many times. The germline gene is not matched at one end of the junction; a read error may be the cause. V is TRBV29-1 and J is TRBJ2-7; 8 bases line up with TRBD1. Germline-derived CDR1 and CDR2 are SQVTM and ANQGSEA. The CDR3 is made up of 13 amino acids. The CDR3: CSVEGTGRYEQYF. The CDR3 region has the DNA TGCAGCGTAGAAGGGACAGGACGATACGAGCAGTACTTC.

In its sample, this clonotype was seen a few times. The CDR3 DNA sequence: TGCAGTGCTACCTCCCGAAGCTCCTACGAGCAGTACTTC. As protein: CSATSRSSYEQYF. The chain combines TRBV20-1 with TRBJ2-7; D is unresolved. CDR3 length equals 13 residues. Germline CDR1 reads DFQATT; CDR2 reads SNEGSKA (reference sequence). The germline V and J ends were trimmed by 4 bases and 0 bases, with 10 bases remaining between them.

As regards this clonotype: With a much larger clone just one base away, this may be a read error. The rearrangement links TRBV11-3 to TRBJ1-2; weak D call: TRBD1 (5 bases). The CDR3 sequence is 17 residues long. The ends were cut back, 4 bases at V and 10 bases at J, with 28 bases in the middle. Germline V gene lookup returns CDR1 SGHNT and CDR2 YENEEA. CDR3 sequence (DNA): TGTGCCAGCAGCTCCTCCGGGACGCGGGGCTCGTTGTGGGACTACACCTTC. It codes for CASSSSGTRGSLWDYTF. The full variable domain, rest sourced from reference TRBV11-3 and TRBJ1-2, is EAGVVQSPRYKIIEKKQPVAFWCNPISGHNTLYWYLQNLGQGPELLIRYENEEAVDDSQLPKDRFSAERLKGVDSTLKIQPAELGDSAVYLCASSSSGTRGSLWDYTFGSGTRLTVV.

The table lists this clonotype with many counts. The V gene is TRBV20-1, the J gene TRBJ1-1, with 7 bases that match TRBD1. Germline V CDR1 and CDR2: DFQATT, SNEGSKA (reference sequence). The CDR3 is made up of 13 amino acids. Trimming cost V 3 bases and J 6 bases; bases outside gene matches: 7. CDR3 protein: CSASHDRDPEAFF. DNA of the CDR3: TGCAGTGCTAGCCATGACAGGGACCCTGAAGCTTTCTTT.

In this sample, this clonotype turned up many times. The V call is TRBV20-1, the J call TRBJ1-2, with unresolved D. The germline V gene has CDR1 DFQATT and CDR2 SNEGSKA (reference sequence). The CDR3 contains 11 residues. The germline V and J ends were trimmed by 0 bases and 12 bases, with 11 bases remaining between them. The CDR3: CSARDREPHTF. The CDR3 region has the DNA TGCAGTGCTAGAGATCGGGAGCCCCACACCTTC.

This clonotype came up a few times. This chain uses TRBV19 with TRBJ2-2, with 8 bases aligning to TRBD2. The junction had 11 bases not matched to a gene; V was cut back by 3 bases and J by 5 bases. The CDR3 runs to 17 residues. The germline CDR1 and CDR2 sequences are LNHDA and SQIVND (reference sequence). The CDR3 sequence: CASSIGPRGGRTGELFF. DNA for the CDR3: TGTGCCAGTAGTATCGGCCCACGGGGGGGGCGAACCGGGGAGCTGTTTTTT.

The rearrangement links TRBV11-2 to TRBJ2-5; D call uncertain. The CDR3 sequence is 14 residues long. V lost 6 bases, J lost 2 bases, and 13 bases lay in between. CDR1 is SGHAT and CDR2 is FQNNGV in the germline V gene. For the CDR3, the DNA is TGTGCCAGCAGGCCCGTGGCGTGGCAAGAGACCCAGTACTTC. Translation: CASRPVAWQETQYF.

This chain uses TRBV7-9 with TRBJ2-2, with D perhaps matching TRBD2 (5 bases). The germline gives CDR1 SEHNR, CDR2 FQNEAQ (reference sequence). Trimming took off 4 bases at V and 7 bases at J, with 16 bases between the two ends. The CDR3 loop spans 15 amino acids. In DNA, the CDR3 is TGTGCCAGCAGCTGGTCGGGGTGGTTAGTCGGGGAGCTGTTTTTT. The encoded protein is CASSWSGWLVGELFF.

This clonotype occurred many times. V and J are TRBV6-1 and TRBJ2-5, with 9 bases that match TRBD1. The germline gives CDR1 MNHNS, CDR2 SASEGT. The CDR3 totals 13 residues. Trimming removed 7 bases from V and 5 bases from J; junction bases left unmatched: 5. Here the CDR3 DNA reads TGTGCCAGCATCCCCGACAGGGGGGAGACCCAGTACTTC. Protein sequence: CASIPDRGETQYF.

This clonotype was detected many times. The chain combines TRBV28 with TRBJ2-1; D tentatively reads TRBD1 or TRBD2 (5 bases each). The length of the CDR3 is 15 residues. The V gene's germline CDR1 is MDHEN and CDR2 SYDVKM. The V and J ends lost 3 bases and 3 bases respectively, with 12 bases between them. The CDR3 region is CASSLADGGYNEQFF. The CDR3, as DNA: TGTGCCAGCAGTTTGGCCGATGGGGGCTACAATGAGCAGTTCTTC.

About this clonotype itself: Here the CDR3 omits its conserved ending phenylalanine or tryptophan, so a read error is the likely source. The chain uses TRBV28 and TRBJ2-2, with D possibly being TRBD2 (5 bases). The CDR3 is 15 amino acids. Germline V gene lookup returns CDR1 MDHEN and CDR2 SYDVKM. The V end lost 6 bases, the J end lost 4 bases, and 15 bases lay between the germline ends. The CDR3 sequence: CASSAAGLGTGELFL. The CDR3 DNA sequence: TGTGCCAGCAGCGCCGCGGGTCTTGGCACCGGGGAGCTGTTTCTT.

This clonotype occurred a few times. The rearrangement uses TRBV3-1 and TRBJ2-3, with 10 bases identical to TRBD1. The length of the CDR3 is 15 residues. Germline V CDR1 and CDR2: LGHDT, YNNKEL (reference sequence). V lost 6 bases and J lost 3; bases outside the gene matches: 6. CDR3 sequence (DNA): TGTGCCAGCAGACTCGGGACAGGGGAGACAGATACGCAGTATTTT. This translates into CASRLGTGETDTQYF.

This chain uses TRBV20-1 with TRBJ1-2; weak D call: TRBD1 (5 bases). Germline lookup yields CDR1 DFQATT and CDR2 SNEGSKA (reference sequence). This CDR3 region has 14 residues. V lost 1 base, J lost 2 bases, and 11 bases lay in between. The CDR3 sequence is CSARGGRANYGYTF. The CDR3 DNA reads TGCAGTGCTAGAGGTGGCAGGGCGAACTATGGCTACACCTTC.